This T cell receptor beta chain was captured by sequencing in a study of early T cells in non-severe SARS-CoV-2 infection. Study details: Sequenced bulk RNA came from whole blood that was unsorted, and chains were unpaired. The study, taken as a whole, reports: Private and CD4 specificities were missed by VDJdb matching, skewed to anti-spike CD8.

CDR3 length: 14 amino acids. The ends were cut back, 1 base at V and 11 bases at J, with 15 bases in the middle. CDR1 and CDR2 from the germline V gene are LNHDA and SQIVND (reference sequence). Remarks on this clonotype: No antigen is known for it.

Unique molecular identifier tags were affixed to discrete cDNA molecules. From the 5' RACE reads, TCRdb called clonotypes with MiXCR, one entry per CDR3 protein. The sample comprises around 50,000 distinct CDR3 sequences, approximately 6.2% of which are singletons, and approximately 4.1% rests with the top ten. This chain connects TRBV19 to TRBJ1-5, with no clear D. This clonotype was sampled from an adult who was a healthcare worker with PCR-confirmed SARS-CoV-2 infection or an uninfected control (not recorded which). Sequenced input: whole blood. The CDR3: CASSIVSLSGAQHF. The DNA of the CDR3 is TGTGCCAGTAGTATAGTGAGCCTCTCAGGAGCCCAGCATTTT.